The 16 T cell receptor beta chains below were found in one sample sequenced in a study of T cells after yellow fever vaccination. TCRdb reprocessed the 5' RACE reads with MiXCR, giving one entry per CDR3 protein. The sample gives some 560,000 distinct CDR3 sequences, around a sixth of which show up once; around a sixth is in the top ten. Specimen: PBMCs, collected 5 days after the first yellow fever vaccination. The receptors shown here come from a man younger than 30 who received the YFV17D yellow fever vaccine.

DNA for the CDR3: TGTGCCAGCAGCTTGGGGGCGGGGGGGACGTACGAGCAGTACGTC. This sequence encodes CASSLGAGGTYEQYV. The V and J genes are TRBV5-5 and TRBJ2-7; 9 bases are a match to TRBD2. Losses at the gene ends were 0 bases for V and 4 bases for J; bases not matched to a gene: 5. The germline V gene has CDR1 SGHKS and CDR2 YYEKEE (reference sequence). The length of the CDR3 is 15 residues.

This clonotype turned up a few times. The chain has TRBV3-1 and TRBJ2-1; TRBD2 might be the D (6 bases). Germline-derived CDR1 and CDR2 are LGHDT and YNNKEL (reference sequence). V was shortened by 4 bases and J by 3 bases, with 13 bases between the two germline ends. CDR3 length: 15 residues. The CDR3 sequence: CASSPQRASYNEQFF. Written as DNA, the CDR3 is TGTGCCAGCAGCCCTCAGCGGGCGAGCTACAATGAGCAGTTCTTC.

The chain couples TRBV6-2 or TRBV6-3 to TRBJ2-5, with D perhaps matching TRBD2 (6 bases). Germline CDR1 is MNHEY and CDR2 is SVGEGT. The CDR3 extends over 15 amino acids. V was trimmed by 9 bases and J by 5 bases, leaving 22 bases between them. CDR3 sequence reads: CARAGGDGHGETQYF. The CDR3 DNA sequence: TGTGCCAGAGCAGGAGGGGACGGACACGGGGAGACCCAGTACTTC.

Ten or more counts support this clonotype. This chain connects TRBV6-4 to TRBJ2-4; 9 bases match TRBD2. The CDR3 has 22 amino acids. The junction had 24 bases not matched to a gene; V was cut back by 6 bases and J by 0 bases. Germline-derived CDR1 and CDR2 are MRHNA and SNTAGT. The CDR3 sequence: CASRLEKRGAQISKLAKNIQYF. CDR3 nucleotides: TGTGCCAGCAGACTCGAAAAGCGGGGGGCACAAATTAGTAAACTAGCCAAAAACATTCAGTACTTC.

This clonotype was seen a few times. As DNA, the CDR3 is TGTGCCAGCAGCGCGGGGTCACAAGAGACCCAGTACTTC. It encodes CASSAGSQETQYF. The chain employs TRBV2 and TRBJ2-5; D may be TRBD2 (6 bases). The CDR3 runs 13 residues. V lost 6 bases, J lost 2 bases, and 10 bases lay in between. Per the germline V gene, CDR1 is SNHLY and CDR2 is FYNNEI.

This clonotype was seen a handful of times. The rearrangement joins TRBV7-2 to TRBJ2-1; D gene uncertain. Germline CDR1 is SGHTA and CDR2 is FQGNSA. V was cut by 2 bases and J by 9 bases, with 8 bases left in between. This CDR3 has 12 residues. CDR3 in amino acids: CASSLTRGEQFF. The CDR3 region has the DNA TGTGCCAGCAGCTTAACGCGTGGTGAGCAGTTCTTC. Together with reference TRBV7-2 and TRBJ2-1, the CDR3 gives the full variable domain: GAGVSQSPSNKVTEKGKDVELRCDPISGHTALYWYRQSLGQGLEFLIYFQGNSAPDKSGLPSDRFSAERTGGSVSTLTIQRTQQEDSAVYLCASSLTRGEQFFGPGTRLTVL.

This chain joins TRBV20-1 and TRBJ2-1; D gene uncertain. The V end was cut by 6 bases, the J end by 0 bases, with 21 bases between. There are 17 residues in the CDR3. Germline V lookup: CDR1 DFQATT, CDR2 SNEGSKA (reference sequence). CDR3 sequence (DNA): TGCAGTGCCGCGAACCCGATTGGTCAGAGCTCCTACAATGAGCAGTTCTTC. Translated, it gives CSAANPIGQSSYNEQFF.

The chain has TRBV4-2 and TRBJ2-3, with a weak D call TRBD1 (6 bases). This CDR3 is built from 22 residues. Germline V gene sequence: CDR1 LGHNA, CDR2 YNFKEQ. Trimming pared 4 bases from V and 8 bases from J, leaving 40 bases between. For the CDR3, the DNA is TGTGCCAGCAGCCCAACCGGCCGTGTTACACAGGGCCCCAATCTTATTGCGGGTACGCAGTATTTT. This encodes CASSPTGRVTQGPNLIAGTQYF.

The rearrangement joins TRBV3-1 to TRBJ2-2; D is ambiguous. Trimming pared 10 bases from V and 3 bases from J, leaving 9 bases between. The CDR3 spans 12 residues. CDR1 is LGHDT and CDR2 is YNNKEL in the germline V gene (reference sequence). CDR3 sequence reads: CATGSDTGELFF. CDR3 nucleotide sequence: TGTGCCACCGGATCGGACACCGGGGAGCTGTTTTTT.

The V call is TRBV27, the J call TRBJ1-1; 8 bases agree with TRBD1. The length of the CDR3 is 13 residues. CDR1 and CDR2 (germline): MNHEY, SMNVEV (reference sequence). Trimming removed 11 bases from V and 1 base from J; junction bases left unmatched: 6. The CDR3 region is CAPAGTGNTEAFF. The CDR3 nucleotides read TGTGCCCCGGCCGGGACAGGGAACACTGAAGCTTTCTTT.

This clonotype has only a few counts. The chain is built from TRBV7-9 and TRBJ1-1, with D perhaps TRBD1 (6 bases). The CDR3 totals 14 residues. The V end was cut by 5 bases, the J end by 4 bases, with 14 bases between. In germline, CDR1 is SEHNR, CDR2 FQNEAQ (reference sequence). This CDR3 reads CASSPWTVGTEAFF. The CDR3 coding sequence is TGTGCCAGCAGCCCCTGGACAGTTGGCACTGAAGCTTTCTTT. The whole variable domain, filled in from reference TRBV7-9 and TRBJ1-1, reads DTGVSQNPRHKITKRGQNVTFRCDPISEHNRLYWYRQTLGQGPEFLTYFQNEAQLEKSRLLSDRFSAERPKGSFSTLEIQRTEQGDSAMYLCASSPWTVGTEAFFGQGTRLTVV.

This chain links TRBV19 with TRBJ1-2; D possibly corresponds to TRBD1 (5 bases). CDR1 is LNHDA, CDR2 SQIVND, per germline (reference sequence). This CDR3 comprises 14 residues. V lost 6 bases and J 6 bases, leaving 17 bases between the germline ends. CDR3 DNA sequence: TGTGCCAGTAGCCCCTTGGTGGGGGGAGATGGCTACACCTTC. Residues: CASSPLVGGDGYTF. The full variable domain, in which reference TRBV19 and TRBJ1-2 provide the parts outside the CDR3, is DGGITQSPKYLFRKEGQNVTLSCEQNLNHDAMYWYRQDPGQGLRLIYYSQIVNDFQKGDIAEGYSVSREKKESFPLTVTSAQKNPTAFYLCASSPLVGGDGYTFGSGTRLTVV.

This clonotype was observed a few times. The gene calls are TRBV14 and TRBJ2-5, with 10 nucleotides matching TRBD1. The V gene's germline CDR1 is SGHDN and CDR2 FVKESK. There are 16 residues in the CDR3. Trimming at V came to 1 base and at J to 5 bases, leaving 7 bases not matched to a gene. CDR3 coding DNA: TGTGCCAGCAGCCAAGTCTTGGGACAGGGGTTGGAGACCCAGTACTTC. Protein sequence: CASSQVLGQGLETQYF.

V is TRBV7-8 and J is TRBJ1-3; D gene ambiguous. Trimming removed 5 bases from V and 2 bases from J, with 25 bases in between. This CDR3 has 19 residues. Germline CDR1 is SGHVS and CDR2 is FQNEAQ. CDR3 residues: CASSPTRVSQFSPGNTIYF. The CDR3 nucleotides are TGTGCCAGCAGCCCGACAAGGGTCAGCCAATTTTCCCCTGGAAACACCATATATTTT. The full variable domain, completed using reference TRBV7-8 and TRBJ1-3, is GAGVSQSPRYKVAKRGQDVALRCDPISGHVSLFWYQQALGQGPEFLTYFQNEAQLDKSGLPSDRFFAERPEGSVSTLKIQRTQQEDSAVYLCASSPTRVSQFSPGNTIYFGEGSWLTVV.

The CDR3 spells CASSSLGGFHNEQFF. CDR3 nucleotides: TGTGCCAGCAGCTCCTTGGGGGGGTTTCACAATGAGCAGTTCTTC. The chain combines TRBV7-6 with TRBJ2-1; 7 nucleotides align to TRBD2. Trimming removed 4 bases from V and 5 bases from J; junction bases left unmatched: 8. Germline V lookup: CDR1 SGHVS, CDR2 FNYEAQ. CDR3 length: 15 amino acids.

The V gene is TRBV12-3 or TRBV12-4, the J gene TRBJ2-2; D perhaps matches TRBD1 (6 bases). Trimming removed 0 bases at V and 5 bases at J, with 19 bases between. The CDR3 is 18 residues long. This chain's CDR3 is CASSLALMPTGQTGELFF. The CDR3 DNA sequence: TGTGCCAGCAGTTTAGCCCTGATGCCGACAGGCCAGACCGGGGAGCTGTTTTTT.